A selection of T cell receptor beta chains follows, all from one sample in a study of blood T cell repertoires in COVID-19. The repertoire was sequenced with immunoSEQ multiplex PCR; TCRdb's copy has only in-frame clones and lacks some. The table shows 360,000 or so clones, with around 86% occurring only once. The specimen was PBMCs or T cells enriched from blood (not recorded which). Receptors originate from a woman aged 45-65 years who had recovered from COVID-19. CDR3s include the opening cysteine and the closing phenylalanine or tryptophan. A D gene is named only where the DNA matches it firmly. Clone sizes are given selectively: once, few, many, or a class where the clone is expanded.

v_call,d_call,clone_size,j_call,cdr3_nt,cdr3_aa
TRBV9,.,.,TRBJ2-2,TGTGCCAGCAGCCCTCAGCTAGAAAACGGGGAGCTGTTTTTT,CASSPQLENGELFF
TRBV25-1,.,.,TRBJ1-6,TGTGCCAGCAGAGGACTGAATAATTCACCCCTCCACTTT,CASRGLNNSPLHF
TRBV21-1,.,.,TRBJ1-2,TGTGCCAGCACCAACAAACGGGGGGGGACAGAACGAAACTATGGCTACACCTTC,CASTNKRGGTERNYGYTF
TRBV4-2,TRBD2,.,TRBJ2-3,TGTGCCAGCAGCCGTGCCTCCGGGACTAGCTCAGATACGCAGTATTTT,CASSRASGTSSDTQYF
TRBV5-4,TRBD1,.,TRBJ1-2,TGTGCCAGCAGCTTCCGGGACAGCGGCGGAGGTGGCTACACCTTC,CASSFRDSGGGGYTF
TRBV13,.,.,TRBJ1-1,TGTGCCAGCAGCCCCCGGGCAGGGGCAGCTGAAGCTTTCTTT,CASSPRAGAAEAFF
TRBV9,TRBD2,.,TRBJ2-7,TGTGCCAGCAGCCAGGGACTAGCGGGTCCCTACGAGCAGTACTTC,CASSQGLAGPYEQYF
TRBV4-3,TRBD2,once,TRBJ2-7,TGCGCCAGCAGCCAACAGGGACTAGCGGGCAGTTCCTCCTACGAGCAGTACTTC,CASSQQGLAGSSSYEQYF
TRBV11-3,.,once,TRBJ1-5,TGTGCCAGCAGCCCCGACAGTAATCAGCCCCAGCATTTT,CASSPDSNQPQHF
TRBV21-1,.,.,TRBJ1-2,TGTGCCAGCAGCAATCTGTTTCGACCTTGCTGTGGTCTATTTGCAGGGGACGGCTACACCTTC,CASSNLFRPCCGLFAGDGYTF
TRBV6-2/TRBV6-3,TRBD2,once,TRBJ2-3,TGTGCCAGCAGCCTACTGGGAGGGGCCGGACTAGCCAGCACAGATACGCAGTATTTT,CASSLLGGAGLASTDTQYF
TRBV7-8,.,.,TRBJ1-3,TGTGCCAGCAGCTTTCTTACGAGCTCTGGAAACACCATATATTTT,CASSFLTSSGNTIYF
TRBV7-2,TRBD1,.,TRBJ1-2,TGTGCCAGCAGCGTCCACAGGGGACTTCTTAACTATGGCTACACCTTC,CASSVHRGLLNYGYTF
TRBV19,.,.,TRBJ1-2,TGTGCCAGTACCACCGACAGGTTTTCCTATGGCTACACCTTC,CASTTDRFSYGYTF
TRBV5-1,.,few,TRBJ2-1,TGCGCCAGCAGCTTGGGGCCTTCGCAAGAGCAGTTCTTC,CASSLGPSQEQFF
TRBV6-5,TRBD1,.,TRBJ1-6,TGTGCCAGCGGTCTGACCGGGACAGCTAATTCACCCCTCCACTTT,CASGLTGTANSPLHF
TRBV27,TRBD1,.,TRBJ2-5,TGTGCCAGCAGCCCGACAGGGGCACAAGAGACCCAGTACTTC,CASSPTGAQETQYF
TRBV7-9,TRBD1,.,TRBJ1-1,TGTGCCAGCAGCTCGAAACAGGGGGCTAGGTCTGAAGCTTTCTTT,CASSSKQGARSEAFF
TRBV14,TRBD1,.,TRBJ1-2,TGTGCCAGCAGCCAAGATCAATCGACAGGGAGGATCTATGGCTACACCTTC,CASSQDQSTGRIYGYTF